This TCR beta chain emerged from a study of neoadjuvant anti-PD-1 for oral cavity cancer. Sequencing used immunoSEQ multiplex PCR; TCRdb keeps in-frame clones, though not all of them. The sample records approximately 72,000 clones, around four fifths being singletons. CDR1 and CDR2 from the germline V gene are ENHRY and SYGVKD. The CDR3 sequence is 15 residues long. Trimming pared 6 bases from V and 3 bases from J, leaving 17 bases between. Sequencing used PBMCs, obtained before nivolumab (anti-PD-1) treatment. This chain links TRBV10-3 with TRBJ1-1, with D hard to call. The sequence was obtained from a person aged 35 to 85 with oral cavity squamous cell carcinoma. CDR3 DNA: TGTGCCATCAGATCAAACCCCCTTCGGGACACTGAAGCTTTCTTT. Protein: CAIRSNPLRDTEAFF.